The 32 T cell receptor beta chains presented below share a single source sample, sequenced in a study of tumor-infiltrating lymphocytes in oesophageal squamous cell carcinoma. TCRdb recomputed calls from the PCR reads with MiXCR, one row per CDR3 protein. The sample contains approximately 15,000 distinct CDR3 sequences, roughly 50% of which appear only once. The sample was esophageal tumor tissue. The origin of the receptors is a male donor with esophageal squamous cell carcinoma.

This clonotype was found many times. The chain uses TRBV12-3 or TRBV12-4 and TRBJ2-7; a weak D match, TRBD2 (5 bases). V was trimmed by 3 bases and J by 7 bases, leaving 13 bases between them. The CDR3 loop spans 13 amino acids. Written as DNA, the CDR3 is TGTGCCAGCAGTTTGTCCCTAGCTCGGGAGCAGTACTTC. Protein sequence: CASSLSLAREQYF.

On this clonotype: The junction does not match germline at one end; this may be a read error. This rearrangement joins TRBV6-1 to TRBJ1-1; perhaps TRBD1 as D (5 bases). The J call could be wrong; TRBJ1-3 is a better fit for the DNA end. The CDR3 totals 15 residues. Germline V gene lookup returns CDR1 MNHNS and CDR2 SASEGT. The CDR3 nucleotides read TGTGCCAGCAGAGAAGCCGGGGCCTCTGGAAACACCATATATTTT. It specifies CASREAGASGNTIYF.

J is TRBJ1-5 and V is TRBV12-3 or TRBV12-4; D might be TRBD1 (5 bases). The V gene lost 3 bases and the J gene lost 1 base, with 13 bases spanning the gap. The CDR3 runs to 16 residues. The CDR3: CASSFAGPNSNQPQHF. The DNA of the CDR3 is TGTGCCAGCAGTTTTGCAGGGCCAAACAGCAATCAGCCCCAGCATTTT.

This clonotype appeared many times. Written as DNA, the CDR3 is TGTGCCAGCAGCTTGAATCAATTGGAACCCTACGAGCAGTACTTC. Translation gives CASSLNQLEPYEQYF. V and J are TRBV7-9 and TRBJ2-7; D remains ambiguous. Germline loops: CDR1 SEHNR, CDR2 FQNEAQ (reference sequence). This CDR3 has 15 residues. V was cut by 3 bases and J by 2 bases, with 14 bases left in between. Complete variable domain (other parts from reference TRBV7-9 and TRBJ2-7): DTGVSQNPRHKITKRGQNVTFRCDPISEHNRLYWYRQTLGQGPEFLTYFQNEAQLEKSRLLSDRFSAERPKGSFSTLEIQRTEQGDSAMYLCASSLNQLEPYEQYFGPGTRLTVT.

The J gene is TRBJ2-5, the V gene TRBV6-6; no definite D call. The germline CDR1 and CDR2 sequences are MNHNY and SVGAGI (reference sequence). This CDR3 region has 17 residues. V gave up 0 bases and J gave up 3 bases, with 17 bases separating them. The CDR3 bases are TGTGCCAGCAGTTACTCGTTCGGGCCCATGTTAGAAGAGACCCAGTACTTC. Translated, it gives CASSYSFGPMLEETQYF.

About this clonotype itself: A much larger clonotype is one base distant, so this may be a read error. The chain uses TRBV6-1 and TRBJ2-4; 10 nucleotides match TRBD1. The J call may be faulty, since TRBJ2-5 better matches the DNA end. This CDR3 has 17 residues. The germline V gene has CDR1 MNHNS and CDR2 SASEGT. In DNA form, the CDR3 reads TGTGCCAGCAACAAATTTCGACAGGGGGCCGGGGCGGAGACCCAGTACTTC. This codes for CASNKFRQGAGAETQYF.

The chain uses TRBV7-9 and TRBJ1-2; 8 positions match TRBD1. V dropped 5 bases and J dropped 8; count of bases not matched to a gene: 10. Germline V CDR1 and CDR2: SEHNR, FQNEAQ (reference sequence). CDR3 length: 14 amino acids. CDR3 protein: CASSPPDRAKGYTF. CDR3 nucleotide sequence: TGTGCCAGCAGCCCCCCGGACAGGGCAAAGGGCTACACCTTC.

In the case of this clonotype: Likely a read error: the CDR3 ends without its conserved phenylalanine or tryptophan. Because the CDR3's place on the DNA is in doubt, the DNA is left out and the CDR3 is given as listed by TCRdb. The gene calls are TRBV7-9 and TRBJ2-1; TRBD2 is the table's D call, not checked against the DNA. CDR1 and CDR2 from the germline V gene are SEHNR and FQNEAQ (reference sequence). The CDR3 has 19 residues if both end residues are counted. The CDR3 here is CASSLSRTSGPAPTSSTSA.

The chain recombines TRBV6-1 with TRBJ1-1; 8 bases are a match to TRBD1. The DNA end lines up better with TRBJ2-7; the J call may be wrong. The CDR3 spans 16 residues. Germline values: CDR1 MNHNS, CDR2 SASEGT. The CDR3 DNA is TGTGCCAGCAGTACCGGTGGGGCAGGGGGCTCCCCCGAGCAGTACTTC. This sequence encodes CASSTGGAGGSPEQYF.

This clonotype was observed a few times. The rearrangement joins TRBV7-6 to TRBJ2-1; TRBD2 might be the D (6 bases). V was cut by 0 bases and J by 7 bases, with 13 bases left in between. Germline V lookup: CDR1 SGHVS, CDR2 FNYEAQ. The CDR3 sequence is 15 residues long. The CDR3: CASSLAGREMNEQFF. CDR3 nucleotide sequence: TGTGCCAGCAGCTTAGCGGGCCGGGAGATGAATGAGCAGTTCTTC.

This sequence joins TRBV4-2 and TRBJ2-3, with a tentative D call TRBD1 (6 bases). Per germline, CDR1 LGHNA and CDR2 YNFKEQ. This CDR3 has 14 residues. The V gene lost 0 bases and the J gene lost 9 bases, with 13 bases spanning the gap. This CDR3 reads CASSQDLGTRTQYF. The DNA for the CDR3 is TGTGCCAGCAGCCAAGATCTGGGGACACGGACGCAGTATTTT.

This clonotype was seen at least ten times. The chain employs TRBV12-3 or TRBV12-4 and TRBJ2-1; 12 bases map to TRBD2. J gave up 5 bases and V 6 bases, and 2 bases lay outside the gene matches. This CDR3 contains 14 residues. The CDR3 loop is CASSWTSGNNEQFF. DNA of the CDR3: TGTGCCAGCAGCTGGACTAGCGGGAACAATGAGCAGTTCTTC.

This clonotype appeared a few times. This chain links TRBV7-3 with TRBJ2-5; D possibly uses TRBD1 or TRBD2 (5 bases each). Germline V CDR1 and CDR2: SGHTA, FQGTGA. This CDR3 region has 15 residues. Trimming shortened V by 3 bases and J by 4 bases, and 15 bases separated the two germline ends. Here the CDR3 reads CASSFGIPGRETQYF. CDR3 DNA: TGTGCCAGCAGCTTCGGGATTCCGGGACGAGAGACCCAGTACTTC.

V usage is TRBV6-2 or TRBV6-3 and J usage is TRBJ2-5; tentative D call: TRBD2 (5 bases). The V and J ends lost 6 bases and 2 bases respectively, with 16 bases between them. From germline, CDR1 is MNHEY and CDR2 SVGEGT. This CDR3 region has 15 residues. The CDR3 loop is CASRDSGLAQETQYF. The CDR3 nucleotides are TGTGCCAGCAGGGACTCTGGGCTAGCACAAGAGACCCAGTACTTC.

This clonotype has more than one count but fewer than ten. The V call is TRBV7-2, the J call TRBJ2-3; 8 bases align to TRBD2. V lost 3 bases, J lost 1 base, and 3 bases stayed unmatched. CDR3 size: 15 residues. Germline V gene data show CDR1 as SGHTA and CDR2 as FQGNSA. The CDR3 DNA sequence: TGTGCCAGCAGCTTCACTAGCGGACGCACAGATACGCAGTATTTT. Amino acids: CASSFTSGRTDTQYF. Variable domain in full (rest from reference TRBV7-2 and TRBJ2-3): GAGVSQSPSNKVTEKGKDVELRCDPISGHTALYWYRQSLGQGLEFLIYFQGNSAPDKSGLPSDRFSAERTGGSVSTLTIQRTQQEDSAVYLCASSFTSGRTDTQYFGPGTRLTVL.

The V gene is TRBV11-3, the J gene TRBJ2-4; 12 bases fit TRBD2. Judging by the DNA end, TRBJ2-1 fits better; the J call may be wrong. The CDR3 spans 14 residues. Germline V gene lookup returns CDR1 SGHNT and CDR2 YENEEA. CDR3 nucleotides: TGTGCCAGCAGCTTGGGACTAGCGGGTGATGAGCAGTTCTTC. Protein product: CASSLGLAGDEQFF.

By its share, this clonotype is medium-sized (0.01 to 0.1%). The V call is TRBV28, the J call TRBJ2-7; 9 bases align to TRBD2. Losses at the gene ends were 5 bases for V and 4 bases for J; bases not matched to a gene: 9. The CDR3 runs to 15 residues. Germline V gene data show CDR1 as MDHEN and CDR2 as SYDVKM. The DNA of the CDR3 is TGTGCCAGCAGTACTATAGCGGGAGTCGGATACGAGCAGTACTTC. This translates into CASSTIAGVGYEQYF.

This clonotype was counted a single time. The chain couples TRBV6-2 or TRBV6-3 to TRBJ2-2; 9 bases map to TRBD1. CDR1 and CDR2 from the germline V gene are MNHEY and SVGEGT. This CDR3 spans 16 amino acids. J was trimmed by 4 bases and V by 5 bases; bases with no gene match: 8. The CDR3 loop reads CASSLAGTGTTGELFF. CDR3 sequence (DNA): TGTGCCAGCAGTCTGGCCGGGACAGGGACCACCGGGGAGCTGTTTTTT.

The chain uses TRBV6-1 and TRBJ2-2; 7 nucleotides agree with TRBD2. Per the germline V gene, CDR1 is MNHNS and CDR2 is SASEGT. This CDR3 comprises 17 residues. V shed 10 bases, J shed 4 bases, and the junction held 18 bases outside the gene matches. CDR3 sequence reads: CAIPAPRGGASTGELFF. In DNA, the CDR3 is TGTGCCATCCCCGCCCCGCGCGGGGGTGCTTCCACCGGGGAGCTGTTTTTT.

Note on this clonotype: The CDR3 ends on some other residue instead of the conserved phenylalanine or tryptophan, so this is likely a read error. The limits of the CDR3 on the DNA are not certain, so only TCRdb's listed CDR3 is given. This rearrangement joins TRBV10-3 to TRBJ2-7. Per germline, CDR1 ENHRY and CDR2 SYGVKD. The CDR3 spans 15 amino acids, including both terminal residues. The CDR3 here is CAISEPYQETQYFGS.

This chain links TRBV18 with TRBJ2-1; 13 positions agree with TRBD2. Per germline, CDR1 KGHSH and CDR2 LQKENI. The CDR3 runs to 14 residues. With V trimmed by 3 bases and J by 7 bases, 0 bases remained unmatched. As DNA, the CDR3 is TGTGCCAGCTCACCGACTAGCGGGAGGAATGAGCAGTTCTTC. The encoded protein is CASSPTSGRNEQFF.

This clonotype was seen a single time. The V gene is TRBV28, the J gene TRBJ2-6; 9 bases map to TRBD1. The CDR3 is 14 residues long. Germline V CDR1 and CDR2: MDHEN, SYDVKM. Germline trimming cut 5 bases from V and 18 bases from J; bases unmatched to any gene: 14. The CDR3, as DNA: TGTGCCAGCAGTCTCGGACAGGGGAGAGGTGTAAGGACTTTC. Protein: CASSLGQGRGVRTF.

This clonotype was seen at least ten times. V is TRBV6-1 and J is TRBJ2-3, with D unclear. This CDR3 has 12 residues. The germline gives CDR1 MNHNS, CDR2 SASEGT. With 6 bases removed from V and 1 base from J, the gap between germline ends came to 5 bases. The CDR3 here is CASRSGTDTQYF. For the CDR3, the DNA is TGTGCCAGCAGGAGCGGCACAGATACGCAGTATTTT.

To note about this clonotype: This CDR3 fails to terminate in the conserved phenylalanine or tryptophan, so it likely reflects a read error. The DNA is left out, because the CDR3 cannot be placed on it with certainty; the CDR3 is given as TCRdb lists it. This rearrangement joins TRBV7-3 to TRBJ2-6; the listed D gene, TRBD2, was not tested against the DNA. Germline V gives CDR1 SGHTA, CDR2 FQGTGA. Inclusive of both ends, the CDR3 amounts to 19 amino acids. The CDR3 sequence: CASSLRLAGRSYNEQFFGP.

This CDR3 is CASSLGGLSNEQFF. In DNA form, the CDR3 reads TGTGCCAGCAGCTTAGGGGGACTAAGCAATGAGCAGTTCTTC. The chain couples TRBV11-2 to TRBJ2-1; 7 nucleotides align to TRBD2. V was clipped by 1 base and J by 6 bases; unmatched bases: 3. Looked up from germline, CDR1 is SGHAT and CDR2 is FQNNGV. The CDR3 consists of 14 residues.

This chain connects TRBV28 to TRBJ2-7; D remains ambiguous. Deletions cut 2 bases from V and 2 bases from J, with 4 bases between. Germline CDR1 MDHEN, CDR2 SYDVKM. The CDR3 spans 12 residues. This chain's CDR3 is CASSLIAYEQYF. The DNA of the CDR3 is TGTGCCAGCAGTTTAATAGCCTACGAGCAGTACTTC.

A note on this clonotype: This is likely a read error, given that the CDR3 carries no conserved phenylalanine or tryptophan at its end. No DNA is shown, since the ends of the CDR3 on it are uncertain; the CDR3 is the one TCRdb lists. The CDR3 loop is CASGQGGNYGYTFGS. V usage is TRBV7-9 and J usage is TRBJ2-1; TRBD1, the table's D call, was not compared with the DNA. CDR1 and CDR2 (germline): SEHNR, FQNEAQ (reference sequence). The CDR3 is 15 amino acids long, termini counted.

Notes on this clonotype: The CDR3 does not close with the conserved phenylalanine or tryptophan, likely indicating a read error. The DNA is omitted, as the CDR3 cannot be located on it reliably, and the CDR3 follows TCRdb's listing. The rearrangement uses TRBV12-3 or TRBV12-4 and TRBJ2-6; TRBD1 was called by the table and not checked on the DNA. A total of 15 residues make up the CDR3, ends included. The CDR3 spells CASSWDRSYEQYFGA.

With respect to this clonotype: One end of the junction is discordant with germline, which a read error may explain. The chain links TRBV7-6 to TRBJ2-2; 7 bases map to TRBD1. This CDR3 has 13 amino acids. The germline V gene encodes CDR1 SGHVS and CDR2 FNYEAQ. The CDR3 sequence: CASRGINTGELFF. CDR3 nucleotide sequence: TGTGCTAGCAGGGGGATCAACACCGGGGAGCTGTTTTTT.

This clonotype came up a few times. This CDR3 is CASSLRGLLYEQYF. For the CDR3, the DNA is TGTGCCAGCAGTTTGAGGGGACTTCTTTACGAGCAGTACTTC. The gene calls are TRBV28 and TRBJ2-4, with D perhaps matching TRBD2 (6 bases). The J call may be wrong; the DNA end is better matched by TRBJ2-7. The CDR3 sequence is 14 residues long. Germline assignment: CDR1 MDHEN and CDR2 SYDVKM.

V gene TRBV7-2 combines with J gene TRBJ2-5; 11 positions match TRBD2. TRBJ2-1 matches the DNA end more closely, so the J call is doubtful. This CDR3 comprises 16 residues. Per the germline V gene, CDR1 is SGHTA and CDR2 is FQGNSA. CDR3 sequence: CASLGASTSGSGEQFF. The CDR3 DNA sequence: TGTGCCAGCCTGGGGGCAAGTACTAGCGGGAGTGGTGAGCAGTTCTTC.

About this clonotype itself: One junction end does not reproduce the germline sequence, and a read error may be involved. This chain uses TRBV5-3 with TRBJ2-6; 12 positions match TRBD2. The J call may be wrong; the DNA end is better matched by TRBJ2-7. TRBV5-3 is placed among ORFs of uncertain function. The length of the CDR3 is 16 residues. CDR3 protein: CASSLATSGRAYEQYF. The CDR3 region has the DNA TGTGCCAGCAGCTTGGCGACTAGCGGGAGAGCGTACGAGCAGTACTTC.